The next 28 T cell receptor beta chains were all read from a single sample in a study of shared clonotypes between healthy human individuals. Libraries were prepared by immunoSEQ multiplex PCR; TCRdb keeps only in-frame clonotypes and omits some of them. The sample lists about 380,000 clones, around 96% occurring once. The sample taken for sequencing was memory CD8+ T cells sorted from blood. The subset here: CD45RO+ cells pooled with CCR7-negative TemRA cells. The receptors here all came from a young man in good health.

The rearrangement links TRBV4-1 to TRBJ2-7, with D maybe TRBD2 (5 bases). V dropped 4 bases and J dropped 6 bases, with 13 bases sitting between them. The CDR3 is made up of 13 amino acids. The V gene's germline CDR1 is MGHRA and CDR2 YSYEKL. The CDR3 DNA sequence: TGCGCCAGCAGCCCGAATACGGGGTCCGAGCAGTACTTC. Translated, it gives CASSPNTGSEQYF.

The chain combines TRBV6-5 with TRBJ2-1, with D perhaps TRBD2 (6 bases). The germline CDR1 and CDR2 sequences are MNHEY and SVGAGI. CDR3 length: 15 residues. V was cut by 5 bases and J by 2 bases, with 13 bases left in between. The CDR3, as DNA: TGTGCCAGCAGTAAAGGGAGGAGCGCCTACAATGAGCAGTTCTTC. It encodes CASSKGRSAYNEQFF.

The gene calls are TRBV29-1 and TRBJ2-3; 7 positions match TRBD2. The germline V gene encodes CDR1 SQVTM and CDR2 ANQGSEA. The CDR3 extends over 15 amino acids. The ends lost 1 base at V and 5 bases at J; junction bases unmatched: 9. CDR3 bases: TGCAGCGTTGAAGTGGGCGGGAGTGGGGAAGATACGCAGTATTTT. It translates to CSVEVGGSGEDTQYF.

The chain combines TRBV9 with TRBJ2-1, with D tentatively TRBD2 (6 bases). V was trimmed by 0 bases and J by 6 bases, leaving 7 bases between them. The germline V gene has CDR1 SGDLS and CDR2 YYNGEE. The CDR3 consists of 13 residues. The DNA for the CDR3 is TGTGCCAGCAGCGTAGGGGGGGTCAATGAGCAGTTCTTC. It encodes CASSVGGVNEQFF.

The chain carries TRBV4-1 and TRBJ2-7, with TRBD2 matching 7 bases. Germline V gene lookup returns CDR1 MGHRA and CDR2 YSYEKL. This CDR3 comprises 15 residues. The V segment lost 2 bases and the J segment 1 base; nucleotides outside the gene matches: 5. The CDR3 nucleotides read TGCGCCAGCAGCCAATGGCTAGCGGTTTCCTACGAGCAGTACTTC. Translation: CASSQWLAVSYEQYF.

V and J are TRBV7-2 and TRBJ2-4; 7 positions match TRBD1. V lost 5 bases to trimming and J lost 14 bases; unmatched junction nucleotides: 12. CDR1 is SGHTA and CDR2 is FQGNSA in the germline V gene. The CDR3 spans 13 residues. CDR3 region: CASSPRMTGSKYF. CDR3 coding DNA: TGTGCCAGCAGCCCGCGGATGACAGGGTCTAAGTACTTC.

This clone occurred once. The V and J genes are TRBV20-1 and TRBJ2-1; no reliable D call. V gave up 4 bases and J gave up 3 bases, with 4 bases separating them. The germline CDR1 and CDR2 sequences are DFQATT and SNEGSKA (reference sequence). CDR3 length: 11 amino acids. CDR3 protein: CSAINYNEQFF. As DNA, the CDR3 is TGCAGTGCTATCAACTACAATGAGCAGTTCTTC.

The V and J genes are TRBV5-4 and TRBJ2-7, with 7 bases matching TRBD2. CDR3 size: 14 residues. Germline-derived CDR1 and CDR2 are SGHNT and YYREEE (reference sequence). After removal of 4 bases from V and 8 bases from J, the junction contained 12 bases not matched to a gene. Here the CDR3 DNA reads TGTGCCAGCAGCCCTGGGACTAAAGGGGTCCAGCAGTACTTC. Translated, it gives CASSPGTKGVQQYF.

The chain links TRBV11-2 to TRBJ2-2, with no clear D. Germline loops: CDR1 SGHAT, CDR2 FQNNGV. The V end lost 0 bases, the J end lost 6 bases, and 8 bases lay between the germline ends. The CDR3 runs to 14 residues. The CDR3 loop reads CASSLDPFPGELFF. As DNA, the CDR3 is TGTGCCAGCAGCTTAGACCCCTTTCCCGGGGAGCTGTTTTTT. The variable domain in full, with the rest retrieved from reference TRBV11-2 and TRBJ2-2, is EAGVAQSPRYKIIEKRQSVAFWCNPISGHATLYWYQQILGQGPKLLIQFQNNGVVDDSQLPKDRFSAERLKGVDSTLKIQPAKLEDSAVYLCASSLDPFPGELFFGEGSRLTVL.

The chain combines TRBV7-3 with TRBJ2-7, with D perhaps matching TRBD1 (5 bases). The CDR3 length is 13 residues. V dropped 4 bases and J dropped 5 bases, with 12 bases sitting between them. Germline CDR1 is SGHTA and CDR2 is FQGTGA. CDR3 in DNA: TGTGCCAGCAGCTGGTCTAGGGGAAACGAGCAGTACTTC. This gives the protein CASSWSRGNEQYF.

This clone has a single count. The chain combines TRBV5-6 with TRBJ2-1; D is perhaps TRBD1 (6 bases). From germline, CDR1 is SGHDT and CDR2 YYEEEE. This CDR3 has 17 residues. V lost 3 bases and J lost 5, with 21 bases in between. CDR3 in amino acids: CASSSYREKGKNNEQFF. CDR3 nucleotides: TGTGCCAGCAGCTCGTACAGGGAGAAGGGTAAAAACAATGAGCAGTTCTTC.

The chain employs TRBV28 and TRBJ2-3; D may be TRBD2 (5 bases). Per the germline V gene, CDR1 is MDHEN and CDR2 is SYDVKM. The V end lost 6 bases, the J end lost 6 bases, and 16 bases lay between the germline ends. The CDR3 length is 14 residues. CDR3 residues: CASRDHEGGDTQYF. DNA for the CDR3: TGTGCCAGCAGGGACCATGAGGGTGGCGATACGCAGTATTTT.

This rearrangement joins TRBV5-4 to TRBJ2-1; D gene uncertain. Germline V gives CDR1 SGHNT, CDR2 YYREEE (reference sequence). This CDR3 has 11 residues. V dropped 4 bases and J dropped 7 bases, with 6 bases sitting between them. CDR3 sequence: CASSPGNEQFF. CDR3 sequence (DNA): TGTGCCAGCAGCCCAGGTAATGAGCAGTTCTTC.

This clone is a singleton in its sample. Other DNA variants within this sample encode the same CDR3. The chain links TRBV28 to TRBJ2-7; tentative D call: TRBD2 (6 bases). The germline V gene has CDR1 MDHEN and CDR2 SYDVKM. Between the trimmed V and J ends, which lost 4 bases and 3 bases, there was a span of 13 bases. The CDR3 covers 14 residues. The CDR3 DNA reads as TGTGCCAGCAGTTCGCCGGGACTTGGCTACGAGCAGTACTTC. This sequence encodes CASSSPGLGYEQYF.

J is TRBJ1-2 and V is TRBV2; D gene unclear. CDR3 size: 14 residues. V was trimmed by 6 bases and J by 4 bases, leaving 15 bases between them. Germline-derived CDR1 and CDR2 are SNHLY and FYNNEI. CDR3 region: CASSPRRGLYGYTF. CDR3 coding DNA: TGTGCCAGCAGCCCTAGACGCGGTCTCTATGGCTACACCTTC.

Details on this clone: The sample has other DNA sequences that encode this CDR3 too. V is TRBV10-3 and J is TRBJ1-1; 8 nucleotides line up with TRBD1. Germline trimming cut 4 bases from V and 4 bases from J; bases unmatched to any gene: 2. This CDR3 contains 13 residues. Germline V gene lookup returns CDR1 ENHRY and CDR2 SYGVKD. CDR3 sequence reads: CAISGTGRTEAFF. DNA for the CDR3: TGTGCCATCAGTGGGACAGGGCGCACTGAAGCTTTCTTT.

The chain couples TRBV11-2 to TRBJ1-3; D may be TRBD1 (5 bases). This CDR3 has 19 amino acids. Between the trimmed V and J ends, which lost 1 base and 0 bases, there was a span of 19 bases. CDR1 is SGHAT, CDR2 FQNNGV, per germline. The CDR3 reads CASSLGLRGPRTSGNTIYF. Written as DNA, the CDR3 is TGTGCCAGCAGCTTAGGTCTCCGGGGACCGAGAACCTCTGGAAACACCATATATTTT.

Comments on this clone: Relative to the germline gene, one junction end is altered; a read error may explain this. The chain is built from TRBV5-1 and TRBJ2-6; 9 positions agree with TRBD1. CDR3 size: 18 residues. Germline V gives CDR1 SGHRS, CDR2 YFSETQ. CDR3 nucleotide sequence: TGCGCCAGCAGCTTGACAGGGGGCGCCTGGTCTGGGGCCAACGTCCCGACTTTC. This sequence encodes CASSLTGGAWSGANVPTF.

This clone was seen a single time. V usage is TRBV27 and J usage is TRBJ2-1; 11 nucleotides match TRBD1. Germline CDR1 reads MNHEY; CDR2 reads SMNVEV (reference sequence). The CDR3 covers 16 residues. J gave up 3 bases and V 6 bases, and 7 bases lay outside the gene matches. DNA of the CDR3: TGTGCCAGCAGGCTCCCCGGGACAGGGGGCTACAATGAGCAGTTCTTC. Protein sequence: CASRLPGTGGYNEQFF.

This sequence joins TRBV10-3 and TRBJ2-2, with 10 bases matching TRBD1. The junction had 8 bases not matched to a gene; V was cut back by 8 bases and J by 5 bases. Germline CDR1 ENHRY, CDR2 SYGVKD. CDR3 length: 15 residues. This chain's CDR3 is CAIYDRGRGTGELFF. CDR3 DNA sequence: TGTGCCATCTACGACAGGGGGCGAGGGACCGGGGAGCTGTTTTTT.

In DNA, the CDR3 is TGTGCCAGTAGTAAACCGGGACTAGCGGGAGAGACCCAGTACTTC. Its translation: CASSKPGLAGETQYF. This chain uses TRBV19 with TRBJ2-5; 12 positions match TRBD2. The CDR3 contains 15 residues. Germline V gives CDR1 LNHDA, CDR2 SQIVND (reference sequence). The J segment lost 4 bases and the V segment lost 4 bases, leaving 4 bases of the junction unmatched.

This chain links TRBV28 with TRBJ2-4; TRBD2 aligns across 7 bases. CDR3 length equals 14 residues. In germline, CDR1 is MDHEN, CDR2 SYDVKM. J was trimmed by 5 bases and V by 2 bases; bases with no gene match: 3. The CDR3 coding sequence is TGTGCCAGCAGTTTAAGCGGGGCTCAAAACATTCAGTACTTC. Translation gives CASSLSGAQNIQYF.

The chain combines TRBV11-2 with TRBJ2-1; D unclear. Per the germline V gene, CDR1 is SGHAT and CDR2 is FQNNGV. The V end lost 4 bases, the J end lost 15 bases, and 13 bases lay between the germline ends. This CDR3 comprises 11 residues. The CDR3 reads CASSSDRETFF. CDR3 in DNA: TGTGCCAGCAGCTCCGATAGAGAGACGTTCTTC.

Written as DNA, the CDR3 is TGTGCCAGCAGACCCTCTACCTACGAGCAGTACTTC. As protein: CASRPSTYEQYF. The chain couples TRBV28 to TRBJ2-7, with no clear D. CDR3 size: 12 residues. CDR1 and CDR2 (germline): MDHEN, SYDVKM. Deletions cut 6 bases from V and 2 bases from J, with 8 bases between.

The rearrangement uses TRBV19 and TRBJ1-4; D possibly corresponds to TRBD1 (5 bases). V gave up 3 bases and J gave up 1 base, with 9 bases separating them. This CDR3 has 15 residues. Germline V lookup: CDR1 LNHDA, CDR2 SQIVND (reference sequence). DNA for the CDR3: TGTGCCAGTAGTATTGGAAGGGGAACTAATGAAAAACTGTTTTTT. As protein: CASSIGRGTNEKLFF.

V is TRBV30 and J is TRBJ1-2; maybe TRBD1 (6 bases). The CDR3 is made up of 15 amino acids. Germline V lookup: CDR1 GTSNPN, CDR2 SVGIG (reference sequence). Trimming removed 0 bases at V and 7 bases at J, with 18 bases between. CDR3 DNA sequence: TGTGCCTGGAGTGTACAACAGGGAAAGCGGGGTGGCTACACCTTC. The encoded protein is CAWSVQQGKRGGYTF.

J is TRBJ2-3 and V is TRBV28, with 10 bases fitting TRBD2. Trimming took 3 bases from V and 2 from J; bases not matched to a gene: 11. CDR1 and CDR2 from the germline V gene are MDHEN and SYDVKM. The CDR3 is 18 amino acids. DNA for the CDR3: TGTGCCAGCAGTTTTACCATCTCCCTAGCGGGAGCCACAGATACGCAGTATTTT. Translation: CASSFTISLAGATDTQYF.

The CDR3 DNA is TGTGCCAGCACCCTAACTAGTGGAAACACCATATATTTT. It is translated as CASTLTSGNTIYF. The chain is built from TRBV28 and TRBJ1-3; no definite D call. Trimming pared 7 bases from V and 3 bases from J, leaving 10 bases between. CDR1 is MDHEN, CDR2 SYDVKM, per germline. CDR3 size: 13 residues.